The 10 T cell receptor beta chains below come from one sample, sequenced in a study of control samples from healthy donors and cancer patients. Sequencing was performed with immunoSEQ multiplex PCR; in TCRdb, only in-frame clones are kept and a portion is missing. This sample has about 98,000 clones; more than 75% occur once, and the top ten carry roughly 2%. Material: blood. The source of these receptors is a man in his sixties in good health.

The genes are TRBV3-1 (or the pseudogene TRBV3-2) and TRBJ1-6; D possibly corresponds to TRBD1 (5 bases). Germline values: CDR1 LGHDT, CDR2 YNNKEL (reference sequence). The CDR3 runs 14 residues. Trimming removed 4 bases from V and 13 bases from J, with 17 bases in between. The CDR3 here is CASSLSGKGEPLHF. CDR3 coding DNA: TGTGCCAGCAGCCTATCAGGGAAAGGAGAGCCCCTCCACTTT.

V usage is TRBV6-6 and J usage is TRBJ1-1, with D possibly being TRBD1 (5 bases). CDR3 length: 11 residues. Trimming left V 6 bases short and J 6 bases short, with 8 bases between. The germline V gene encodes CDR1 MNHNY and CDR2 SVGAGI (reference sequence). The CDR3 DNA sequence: TGTGCCAGCAGCGGGGACTCTGAAGCTTTCTTT. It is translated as CASSGDSEAFF.

The CDR3 DNA is TGTGCCAGCAGTGAGACCCAGGGGATGCAAGAGACCCAGTACTTC. It translates to CASSETQGMQETQYF. The V call is TRBV2, the J call TRBJ2-5, with D perhaps TRBD1 (6 bases). The CDR3 spans 15 residues. V lost 3 bases, J lost 2 bases, and 13 bases lay in between. CDR1 is SNHLY, CDR2 FYNNEI, per germline.

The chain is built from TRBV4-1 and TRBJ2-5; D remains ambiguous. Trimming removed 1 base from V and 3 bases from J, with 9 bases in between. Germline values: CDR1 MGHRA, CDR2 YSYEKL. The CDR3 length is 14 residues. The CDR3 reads CASSQVTQKETQYF. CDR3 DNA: TGCGCCAGCAGCCAAGTAACCCAAAAAGAGACCCAGTACTTC.

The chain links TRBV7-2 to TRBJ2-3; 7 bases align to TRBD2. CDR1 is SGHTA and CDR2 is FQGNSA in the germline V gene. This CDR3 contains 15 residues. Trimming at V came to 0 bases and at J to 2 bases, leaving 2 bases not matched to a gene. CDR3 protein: CASSLAGGDTDTQYF. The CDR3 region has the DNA TGTGCCAGCAGCTTAGCGGGAGGGGACACAGATACGCAGTATTTT. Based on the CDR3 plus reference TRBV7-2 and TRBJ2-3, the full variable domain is GAGVSQSPSNKVTEKGKDVELRCDPISGHTALYWYRQSLGQGLEFLIYFQGNSAPDKSGLPSDRFSAERTGGSVSTLTIQRTQQEDSAVYLCASSLAGGDTDTQYFGPGTRLTVL.

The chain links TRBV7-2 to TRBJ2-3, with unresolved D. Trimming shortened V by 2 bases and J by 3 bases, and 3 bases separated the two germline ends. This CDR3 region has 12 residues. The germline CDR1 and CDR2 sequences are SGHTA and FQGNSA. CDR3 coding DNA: TGTGCCAGCAGCTTATTAACAGATACGCAGTATTTT. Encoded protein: CASSLLTDTQYF.

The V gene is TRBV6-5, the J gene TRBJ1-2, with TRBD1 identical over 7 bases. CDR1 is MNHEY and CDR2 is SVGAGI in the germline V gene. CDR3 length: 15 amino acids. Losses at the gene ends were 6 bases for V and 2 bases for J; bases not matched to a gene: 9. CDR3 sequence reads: CASSSDREWNYGYTF. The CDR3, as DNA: TGTGCCAGCAGCTCCGACAGGGAATGGAACTATGGCTACACCTTC.

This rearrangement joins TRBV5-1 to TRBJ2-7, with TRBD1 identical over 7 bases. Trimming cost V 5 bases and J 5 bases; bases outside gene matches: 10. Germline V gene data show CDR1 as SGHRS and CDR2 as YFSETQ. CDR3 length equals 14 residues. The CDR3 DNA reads TGCGCCAGCAGGGAGACAGGGTTGAAGGACGAGCAGTACTTC. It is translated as CASRETGLKDEQYF.

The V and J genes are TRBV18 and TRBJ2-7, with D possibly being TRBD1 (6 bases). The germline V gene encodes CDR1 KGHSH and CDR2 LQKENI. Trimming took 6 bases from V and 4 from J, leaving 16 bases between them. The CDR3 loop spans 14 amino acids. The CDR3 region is CASSGAGVRYEQYF. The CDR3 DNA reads TGTGCCAGCTCCGGCGCAGGGGTTAGGTACGAGCAGTACTTC.

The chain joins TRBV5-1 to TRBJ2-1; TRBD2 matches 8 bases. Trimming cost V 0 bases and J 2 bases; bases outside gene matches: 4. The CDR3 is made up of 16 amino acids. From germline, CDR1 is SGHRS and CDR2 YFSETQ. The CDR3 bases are TGCGCCAGCAGCTTGGCTAAACTAGCGGCCTACAATGAGCAGTTCTTC. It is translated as CASSLAKLAAYNEQFF.